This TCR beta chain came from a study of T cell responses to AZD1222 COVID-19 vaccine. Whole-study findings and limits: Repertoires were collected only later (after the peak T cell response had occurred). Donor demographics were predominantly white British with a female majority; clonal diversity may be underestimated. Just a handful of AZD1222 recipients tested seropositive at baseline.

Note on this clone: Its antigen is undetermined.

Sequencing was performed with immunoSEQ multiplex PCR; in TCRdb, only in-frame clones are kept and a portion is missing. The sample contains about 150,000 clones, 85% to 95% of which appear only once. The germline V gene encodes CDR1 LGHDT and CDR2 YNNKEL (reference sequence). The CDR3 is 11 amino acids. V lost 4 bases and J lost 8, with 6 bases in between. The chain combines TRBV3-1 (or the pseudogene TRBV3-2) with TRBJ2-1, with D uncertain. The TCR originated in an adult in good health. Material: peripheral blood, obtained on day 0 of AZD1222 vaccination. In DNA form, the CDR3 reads TGTGCCAGCAGCCCCGGTTATGAGCAGTTCTTC. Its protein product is CASSPGYEQFF.